The T cell receptor (beta chain) described here comes from a study of blood T cells in healthy people across ages (dated by TCRdb to 2013 to 2016). Regarding the study in general: In model experiments, roughly one uniquely barcoded TCR beta cDNA molecule per two T cells was captured by template switching. The study analyzed two additional independent replicas of 1 million unique cDNA reads from the same blood draw for two donors, one aged 18 to 30 and one aged 80 or older. Donors were grouped into four age groups: young (average 16 years), middle-aged (about 38), aged (roughly 67) and long-lived (just over 80). To avoid experimental bias, donors of different ages were randomly spread across the sequencing lanes. To track age-related changes in TCR beta repertoire diversity, the study relied on deep sequencing normalized with unique cDNA molecular identifiers.

Systemically healthy Caucasian individuals from Russia, 35 to 50 in total and aged roughly 6 to 100 years, were included as donors. Roughly 10 milliliters of peripheral blood were collected from each donor into EDTA-treated Vacutainer tubes. Ficoll-Paque density-gradient centrifugation was used to isolate PBMCs, with at least 6 million obtained per sample. Trizol reagent was used to extract total RNA from the PBMCs, yielding at least 6 micrograms per sample. Naive CD45RAhigh/CD27high T cell percentages were measured by flow cytometry on a PBMC aliquot from every donor. This clonotype was seen only a few times. It lacks a known antigen. Within one base of it there is no much larger clone, and no base qualities were kept. The germline ends are 9 bases apart after V is trimmed by 5 bases and J by 10 bases. The CDR3 starts with the cysteine, ends with the phenylalanine, and has 12 residues. Just the 36-base CDR3 DNA is kept, in frame starting at base 1.

Beyond this particular receptor, the publication reports: A strong correlation was found between observed TCR beta diversity and the percentage of naive T cells measured by flow cytometry. Estimates of total diversity from one million sequenced T cells were regarded as lower bounds and underestimates. Observed TCR beta diversity per million T cells fell roughly linearly with age, and a significant reduction was already apparent by age about 38. Since profiling was done on bulk unsorted PBMCs, naive and antigen-experienced compartments could not be conclusively compared. Compared with the aged group, the long-lived group had more naive CD4+ T cells, fewer expanded clones and increased TCR diversity, a pattern suggesting age selection. The CMV infection status of donors was not known, potentially confounding age-related changes in expanded clonotypes.

Receptor libraries were prepared by 5' RACE. TCRdb names Illumina HiSeq 2500 as the instrument used. The second PCR ran for roughly 6 to 11 cycles and used a J-beta primer mix along with a sample-barcoded 5' primer. Each TCR beta cDNA molecule received a unique molecular identifier from a template-switch 5' adaptor carrying 12 random nucleotides. Each sample yielded at least 3 million CDR3-containing paired-end reads. The Mint cDNA synthesis kit, primed by a TRBC-specific oligonucleotide, was used to synthesize first-strand cDNA from all RNA. All cDNA was treated with uracil-DNA glycosylase and then went through a first 18-cycle PCR with the universal primers M1SS and BC2_uni_R. As for how the authors treated the data: For normalization, 1 million high-quality reads, each with a distinct molecular identifier, were randomly selected from each sample. Instead of being binned into consensus sequences, reads that shared molecular identifiers were thrown out. MiTCR, run with a Q25 quality threshold and the strictest error-elimination algorithm, handled CDR3 identification, clonotype clustering and error correction. A nonparametric unseen species model using Euler transformation provided a lower-bound estimate of total TCR beta diversity. Clones were called with MiXCR by TCRdb after fastp trimmed the public reads at Q25, and only in-frame beta chains were retained. Duplicate CDR3 protein sequences are folded into a single record with the most common DNA and genes. None of the V and J calls come from the authors' own analysis; TCRdb made them. The sample profile shows 850,000 to 1,100,000 distinct CDR3 sequences; about two fifths of them were found once. The top ten clones comprise less than 15% of the sample.

The receptor was isolated from a man between 18 and 35 years old in good health. The sequencing sample was made of blood. Here the chain combines TRBV12-3 or TRBV12-4 and TRBJ1-6, with the identity of the D gene unclear. This receptor has the CDR3 CASSLRASPLHF. The DNA sequence is given as TGTGCCAGCAGTCTTAGGGCGTCACCCCTCCACTTT.